The present T cell receptor (beta chain) was sequenced within a study of T cell changes during pregnancy in multiple sclerosis (dated by TCRdb to between 2018 and 2021). About the full investigation: Changes in the T cell repertoire over the course of pregnancy were examined in this study in women with multiple sclerosis.

Library preparation used the immunoSEQ multiplex PCR assay. TCRdb's version of the immuneACCESS table is confined to in-frame rearrangements and falls short of the full clone set. An unresolved V gene accounts for under half of the shortfall where checked; the remainder is of unknown origin. The sample records about 45,000 clones, roughly 93% of which are singletons. The biggest ten clones account for roughly 1.4% of the sample. Measured from the cysteine to the phenylalanine, the CDR3 is 14 residues long. The entry retains the CDR3 DNA only, 42 bases that are in frame from base 1. The germline V and J ends show losses of 5 bases and 3 bases respectively, and no gene match explains 6 bases of the junction. CDR1 and CDR2 (SEHNR, FQNEAQ) derive from the germline V gene (reference sequence). Points on this clone: The antigen it binds to is not known. Base qualities are not at hand, and no much larger clone is one base apart.

The rearranged segments are TRBV7-9 and TRBJ2-7; the central 8 bases match TRBD1. The sample taken for sequencing was PBMCs (not recorded whether the cells were cultured). This TCR derives from a female donor with multiple sclerosis, enrolled in a pregnancy study. CDR3 loop: CASSPRDRHYEQYF. The sequenced DNA: TGTGCCAGCAGCCCCAGGGACAGGCACTACGAGCAGTACTTC.